The sequence of this TCR beta chain was determined in a study of T cells in Graves' hyperthyroidism and ophthalmopathy. The study, taken as a whole, reports: Researchers report that a 13 V-J model separated ophthalmopathy from stable hyperthyroidism. Most thyroid clonotypes with frequency above 0.001 were detected in blood.

Newly diagnosed patients aged 18 to 65 had hyperthyroidism of under 2 months' duration. The CDR3 runs to 13 residues. V lost 2 bases and J 3 bases, leaving 8 bases between the germline ends. CDR1 is KGHSH and CDR2 is LQKENI in the germline V gene. In this sample, this clonotype turned up a few times. Its target is unknown. The investigators amplified TCR beta CDR3 regions from RNA transcripts. When the TCR CDR3 underwent first-round RT-PCR, the HTBI primer set was used. TCRdb recomputed calls from the multiplex PCR reads with MiXCR, one row per CDR3 protein. The table has approximately 630,000 distinct CDR3 sequences, around 15% seen once.

The clonotype was recovered from a woman aged 25 to 39 with Graves' hyperthyroidism. The chain couples TRBV18 to TRBJ2-7; D remains unclear. The sample comprised blood. CDR3 coding DNA: TGTGCCAGCTCACCAAGCGACGGCTACGAGCAGTACTTC. Amino acid sequence: CASSPSDGYEQYF. The whole variable domain, remainder taken from reference TRBV18 and TRBJ2-7, is NAGVMQNPRHLVRRRGQEARLRCSPMKGHSHVYWYRQLPEEGLKFMVYLQKENIIDESGMPKERFSAEFPKEGPSILRIQQVVRGDSAAYFCASSPSDGYEQYFGPGTRLTVT.